One and the same sample provided the 7 T cell receptor beta chains below, sequenced in a study of blood T cell repertoires in COVID-19. Here immunoSEQ multiplex PCR was the method, and the copy in TCRdb shows in-frame clones only, minus some. The repertoire holds about 100,000 clones, with about three quarters as singletons. Sequencing input: peripheral blood. These receptors were collected from a man aged 80 or over with acute or convalescent COVID-19.

The V and J genes are TRBV5-1 and TRBJ2-5; tentative D call: TRBD2 (5 bases). The germline V and J ends were trimmed by 0 bases and 5 bases, with 11 bases remaining between them. The germline gives CDR1 SGHRS, CDR2 YFSETQ. The CDR3 spans 14 residues. The DNA for the CDR3 is TGCGCCAGCAGCTTGGCGGGGTCCGGGGAGACCCAGTACTTC. Translated: CASSLAGSGETQYF.

The rearrangement links TRBV30 to TRBJ1-3; D is unclear. The CDR3 is made up of 14 amino acids. The germline CDR1 and CDR2 sequences are GTSNPN and SVGIG (reference sequence). V was trimmed by 1 base and J by 4 bases, leaving 11 bases between them. CDR3 sequence (DNA): TGTGCCTGGAGTGGAGCAACCCCCGGAAACACCATATATTTT. Translation: CAWSGATPGNTIYF.

The rearrangement joins TRBV7-2 to TRBJ2-1, with 9 positions matching TRBD2. The CDR3 covers 13 residues. Germline CDR1 and CDR2: SGHTA and FQGNSA. The trim removed 8 bases at V and 10 bases at J, leaving 9 bases unmatched. The CDR3 loop reads CASFGLARVEQFF. The DNA for the CDR3 is TGTGCCAGCTTCGGACTAGCGAGGGTAGAGCAGTTCTTC.

Many counts were recorded for this clone. CDR3 sequence (DNA): TGTGCCAGCAGCTTGGGAGCGGGACCCAACGGGGAGCTGTTTTTT. It translates to CASSLGAGPNGELFF. The chain carries TRBV5-4 and TRBJ2-2; 7 positions match TRBD2. Germline CDR1 SGHNT, CDR2 YYREEE (reference sequence). The V and J ends lost 0 bases and 7 bases, in that order; junction bases with no gene match: 6. This CDR3 has 15 amino acids.

The chain uses TRBV19 and TRBJ1-2; no reliable D call. The germline CDR1 and CDR2 sequences are LNHDA and SQIVND (reference sequence). The germline V and J ends were trimmed by 7 bases and 2 bases, with 17 bases remaining between them. CDR3 length equals 15 residues. CDR3 residues: CASTTTDLGNYGYTF. CDR3 sequence (DNA): TGTGCCAGTACAACCACAGACCTTGGAAACTATGGCTACACCTTC.

This chain uses TRBV2 with TRBJ2-2; 9 bases map to TRBD1. The ends lost 5 bases at V and 3 bases at J; junction bases unmatched: 7. The germline V gene encodes CDR1 SNHLY and CDR2 FYNNEI. There are 16 residues in the CDR3. The CDR3 coding sequence is TGTGCCAGCAGTTTGGACAGGGGATGGTACACCGGGGAGCTGTTTTTT. Translated, it gives CASSLDRGWYTGELFF.

The chain carries TRBV24-1 and TRBJ2-5, with D tentatively TRBD2 (7 bases). Trimming pared 2 bases from V and 4 bases from J, leaving 16 bases between. This CDR3 spans 16 amino acids. Germline V lookup: CDR1 KGHDR, CDR2 SFDVKD. The CDR3 DNA follows: TGTGCCACCAGTGATTCGGCCCCCGGGGGGCGAGAGACCCAGTACTTC. Residues: CATSDSAPGGRETQYF.